The 29 T cell receptor beta chains below come from one sample, sequenced in a study of blood T cell repertoires in COVID-19. TCRdb keeps only in-frame clones here, not all; method: immunoSEQ multiplex PCR. In the table there are approximately 270,000 clones, approximately 91% of which are singletons. The sequencing sample was made of PBMCs or T cells enriched from blood (not recorded which). Source of these receptors: a human donor in a cohort exposed to, infected with or recovered from COVID-19 (not recorded which). The donor label of this sample is uncertain.

CDR3 in amino acids: CASSTQDRAYEQYF. CDR3 bases: TGTGCCAGCAGTACTCAGGACAGGGCCTACGAGCAGTACTTC. The chain uses TRBV9 and TRBJ2-7; 8 bases align to TRBD1. With V trimmed by 5 bases and J by 2 bases, 6 bases remained unmatched. Germline lookup yields CDR1 SGDLS and CDR2 YYNGEE. The CDR3 is made up of 14 amino acids. The full variable domain, its missing parts supplied by reference TRBV9 and TRBJ2-7, is DSGVTQTPKHLITATGQRVTLRCSPRSGDLSVYWYQQSLDQGLQFLIQYYNGEERAKGNILERFSAQQFPDLHSELNLSSLELGDSALYFCASSTQDRAYEQYFGPGTRLTVT.

This clone came up once. The chain uses TRBV19 and TRBJ2-2, with TRBD1 matching over 12 bases. V lost 5 bases to trimming and J lost 5 bases; unmatched junction nucleotides: 6. CDR3 length: 16 amino acids. Germline values: CDR1 LNHDA, CDR2 SQIVND (reference sequence). The CDR3 sequence is CASSPLGQGATGELFF. The CDR3 DNA sequence: TGTGCCAGTAGTCCTCTGGGACAGGGGGCGACCGGGGAGCTGTTTTTT.

This chain connects TRBV19 to TRBJ2-5; the match to TRBD1 covers 10 bases. CDR1 is LNHDA and CDR2 is SQIVND in the germline V gene (reference sequence). This CDR3 has 14 amino acids. Germline trimming cut 3 bases from V and 4 bases from J; bases unmatched to any gene: 2. DNA for the CDR3: TGTGCCAGTAGTATGACAGGGGGCAGAGAGACCCAGTACTTC. Encoded protein: CASSMTGGRETQYF.

The J gene is TRBJ2-5, the V gene TRBV5-5; D perhaps matches TRBD1 (5 bases). Trimming left V 6 bases short and J 3 bases short, with 12 bases between. The germline CDR1 and CDR2 sequences are SGHKS and YYEKEE (reference sequence). The CDR3 has 13 residues. CDR3 sequence reads: CASTWGSEETQYF. The CDR3, as DNA: TGTGCCAGCACCTGGGGCTCCGAAGAGACCCAGTACTTC.

This sequence joins TRBV6-4 and TRBJ1-2, with 9 positions matching TRBD1. J gave up 2 bases and V 6 bases, and 4 bases lay outside the gene matches. Germline CDR1 is MRHNA and CDR2 is SNTAGT. The CDR3 extends over 14 amino acids. The CDR3 bases are TGTGCCAGCAGCCCCGGGACAGGGAACTATGGCTACACCTTC. Residues: CASSPGTGNYGYTF.

V gene TRBV5-8 combines with J gene TRBJ2-3; weak D call: TRBD2 (5 bases). This CDR3 comprises 16 residues. V lost 4 bases and J 5 bases, leaving 20 bases between the germline ends. Germline V gene lookup returns CDR1 SGHTS and CDR2 YDEGEE. DNA for the CDR3: TGTGCCAGCAGCCTTCTTGGAACCCCGGGGAAAGATACGCAGTATTTT. This translates into CASSLLGTPGKDTQYF.

This clone was observed a single time. This sequence joins TRBV5-6 and TRBJ2-1, with D unresolved. Germline V gene data show CDR1 as SGHDT and CDR2 as YYEEEE. The ends were cut back, 2 bases at V and 5 bases at J, with 20 bases in the middle. The CDR3 is 17 amino acids. This CDR3 reads CASSLSLQRGGNNEQFF. The CDR3 DNA sequence: TGTGCCAGCAGCTTATCCCTCCAGAGAGGCGGTAACAATGAGCAGTTCTTC.

This clone was seen just once. The chain carries TRBV5-1 and TRBJ2-3; the match to TRBD2 covers 12 bases. Trimming at V came to 2 bases and at J to 6 bases, leaving 4 bases not matched to a gene. Germline CDR1 and CDR2: SGHRS and YFSETQ. CDR3 length: 15 residues. In DNA, the CDR3 is TGCGCCAGCAGCTTACTAGCGGGGGGACTGGATACGCAGTATTTT. Its protein is CASSLLAGGLDTQYF. Full variable domain (remainder filled in from reference TRBV5-1 and TRBJ2-3): KAGVTQTPRYLIKTRGQQVTLSCSPISGHRSVSWYQQTPGQGLQFLFEYFSETQRNKGNFPGRFSGRQFSNSRSEMNVSTLELGDSALYLCASSLLAGGLDTQYFGPGTRLTVL.

The gene calls are TRBV5-5 and TRBJ1-3; D call uncertain. The V end lost 2 bases, the J end lost 8 bases, and 17 bases lay between the germline ends. This CDR3 contains 15 residues. CDR1 is SGHKS and CDR2 is YYEKEE in the germline V gene (reference sequence). In DNA, the CDR3 is TGTGCCAGCAGCTTAGGAGGCTTACCGTCGGACACCATATATTTT. Translation: CASSLGGLPSDTIYF.

The genes are TRBV3-1 (or the pseudogene TRBV3-2) and TRBJ2-1; 12 nucleotides align to TRBD2. The trim removed 1 base at V and 4 bases at J, leaving 8 bases unmatched. CDR1 and CDR2 from the germline V gene are LGHDT and YNNKEL (reference sequence). The CDR3 length is 18 residues. In DNA, the CDR3 is TGTGCCAGCAGCCAAGGCCTAGCGGGGGGGCCAGGGTACAATGAGCAGTTCTTC. Amino acids: CASSQGLAGGPGYNEQFF.

J is TRBJ2-7 and V is TRBV7-9, with 7 positions matching TRBD1. Germline V CDR1 and CDR2: SEHNR, FQNEAQ (reference sequence). Trimming cost V 4 bases and J 3 bases; bases outside gene matches: 12. The CDR3 spans 16 residues. The DNA for the CDR3 is TGTGCCAGCAGCTCGAGTACCCGGGACAGATTCTACGAGCAGTACTTC. This gives the protein CASSSSTRDRFYEQYF.

The V call is TRBV6-5, the J call TRBJ1-2, with 8 bases matching TRBD1. The CDR3 spans 15 residues. From germline, CDR1 is MNHEY and CDR2 SVGAGI. The trim removed 2 bases at V and 2 bases at J, leaving 4 bases unmatched. CDR3 sequence: CASSYRRTGNYGYTF. CDR3 coding DNA: TGTGCCAGCAGTTACAGGCGGACAGGGAACTATGGCTACACCTTC.

J is TRBJ1-5 and V is TRBV18; D unclear. V lost 3 bases and J 4 bases, leaving 10 bases between the germline ends. CDR3 length: 14 amino acids. Germline V gene lookup returns CDR1 KGHSH and CDR2 LQKENI. CDR3 DNA sequence: TGTGCCAGCTCACCGAGCCCTTTTAATCAGCCCCAGCATTTT. Its protein product is CASSPSPFNQPQHF.

The V and J genes are TRBV7-3 and TRBJ1-2, with TRBD1 matching over 10 bases. With V trimmed by 0 bases and J by 10 bases, 2 bases remained unmatched. Germline V gene sequence: CDR1 SGHTA, CDR2 FQGTGA. The CDR3 is 13 residues long. CDR3 amino acids: CASSLTGQGVYTF. CDR3 sequence (DNA): TGTGCCAGCAGCTTAACCGGACAGGGGGTCTACACCTTC.

Notes on this clone: The same CDR3 arises from other DNA sequences in this sample as well. This sequence joins TRBV15 and TRBJ2-5, with D tentatively TRBD2 (6 bases). The CDR3 sequence is 13 residues long. Deletions cut 0 bases from V and 5 bases from J, with 7 bases between. Germline assignment: CDR1 LNHNV and CDR2 YYDKDF (reference sequence). This CDR3 is CATSRDREETQYF. The CDR3 region has the DNA TGTGCCACCAGCAGAGATCGGGAGGAGACCCAGTACTTC.

This rearrangement joins TRBV6-5 to TRBJ2-7; the D gene is possibly TRBD1 (5 bases). The V end lost 5 bases, the J end lost 4 bases, and 12 bases lay between the germline ends. The CDR3 extends over 13 amino acids. Germline V gene sequence: CDR1 MNHEY, CDR2 SVGAGI. The CDR3 sequence: CASSPLGRYEQYF. The CDR3 DNA is TGTGCCAGCAGTCCCCTGGGGCGGTACGAGCAGTACTTC.

This chain connects TRBV10-3 to TRBJ2-1; 14 bases map to TRBD2. Trimming took 10 bases from V and 5 from J; bases not matched to a gene: 13. The CDR3 runs to 17 residues. Germline loops: CDR1 ENHRY, CDR2 SYGVKD. The CDR3 loop reads CATKPGLAGEKNNEQFF. The CDR3 coding sequence is TGTGCCACCAAGCCGGGACTAGCGGGGGAGAAAAACAATGAGCAGTTCTTC.

This clone showed up just once. This rearrangement joins TRBV4-2 to TRBJ1-2; D is ambiguous. CDR1 LGHNA and CDR2 YNFKEQ come from the germline V gene. The CDR3 runs to 14 residues. V was clipped by 1 base and J by 6 bases, with 12 bases between them. CDR3 protein: CASSQGSGSDGYTF. The CDR3 DNA is TGTGCCAGCAGCCAAGGATCGGGTAGCGATGGCTACACCTTC.

V is TRBV24-1 and J is TRBJ2-7, with 10 nucleotides matching TRBD2. Germline lookup yields CDR1 KGHDR and CDR2 SFDVKD. CDR3 length equals 18 residues. V dropped 3 bases and J dropped 0; count of bases not matched to a gene: 10. The CDR3 reads CATSDKTSGASLSYEQYF. The CDR3 DNA sequence: TGTGCCACCAGTGATAAAACTAGCGGGGCCTCCCTCTCCTACGAGCAGTACTTC.

V is TRBV3-1 (or the pseudogene TRBV3-2) and J is TRBJ2-7; TRBD1 matches at 9 bases. The germline V gene encodes CDR1 LGHDT and CDR2 YNNKEL (reference sequence). The V gene end was trimmed by 1 base and the J gene end by 4 bases; junction bases not matched to a gene: 8. The CDR3 loop spans 16 amino acids. CDR3 loop: CASSQAGTGFGYEQYF. The CDR3 DNA follows: TGTGCCAGCAGCCAAGCCGGGACAGGGTTTGGGTACGAGCAGTACTTC.

The chain joins TRBV6-5 to TRBJ1-1; 8 nucleotides line up with TRBD1. CDR1 is MNHEY and CDR2 is SVGAGI in the germline V gene. The V and J ends lost 5 bases and 9 bases, in that order; junction bases with no gene match: 5. The CDR3 has 12 residues. The CDR3 spells CASSRDRRQAFF. DNA of the CDR3: TGTGCCAGCAGTCGGGACAGGAGGCAAGCTTTCTTT.

This clone showed up just once. The rearrangement links TRBV6-5 to TRBJ1-2; TRBD1 is a possible D gene (5 bases). V was clipped by 6 bases and J by 2 bases, with 10 bases between them. The CDR3 is made up of 13 amino acids. Germline V gene sequence: CDR1 MNHEY, CDR2 SVGAGI. In nucleotides, the CDR3 is TGTGCCAGCAGGCGGGACGGCAACTATGGCTACACCTTC. The encoded protein is CASRRDGNYGYTF.

The chain recombines TRBV10-3 with TRBJ1-2; the D is unclear. V lost 3 bases to trimming and J lost 8 bases, with 19 bases between them. The CDR3 length is 15 residues. Looked up from germline, CDR1 is ENHRY and CDR2 is SYGVKD. CDR3 sequence: CAISEGERRIGGYTF. CDR3 in DNA: TGTGCCATCAGTGAAGGAGAGAGACGCATTGGAGGCTACACCTTC.

The V call is TRBV27, the J call TRBJ1-2; TRBD1 matches 10 bases. The CDR3 extends over 13 amino acids. Germline CDR1 is MNHEY and CDR2 is SMNVEV (reference sequence). Unmatched junction bases numbered 3, after V lost 5 bases and J lost 6 bases. The CDR3 coding sequence is TGTGCCAGCAGTGGGGGGACAGGGGATGGCTACACCTTC. It codes for CASSGGTGDGYTF.

The rearrangement joins TRBV10-3 to TRBJ2-3, with D possibly matching TRBD1 (5 bases). This CDR3 contains 16 residues. V was shortened by 3 bases and J by 6 bases, with 19 bases between the two germline ends. Germline CDR1 is ENHRY and CDR2 is SYGVKD. The CDR3 region has the DNA TGTGCCATCAGTGATATAGGGGCCACTCTAAGGGATACGCAGTATTTT. Protein product: CAISDIGATLRDTQYF.

The chain employs TRBV6-1 and TRBJ2-7; 10 bases are a match to TRBD1. V shed 3 bases, J shed 1 base, and the junction held 15 bases outside the gene matches. Germline CDR1 is MNHNS and CDR2 is SASEGT. The CDR3 totals 19 residues. The CDR3: CASSDASGQGFFQSYEQYF. The CDR3 DNA is TGTGCCAGCAGTGATGCCTCGGGACAGGGGTTTTTCCAATCCTACGAGCAGTACTTC.

CDR3 amino acids: CASSWTGGSAGNTIYF. CDR3 sequence (DNA): TGTGCCAGTAGTTGGACAGGGGGTTCGGCGGGAAACACCATATATTTT. The rearrangement uses TRBV19 and TRBJ1-3, with 10 nucleotides matching TRBD1. The junction had 8 bases not matched to a gene; V was cut back by 5 bases and J by 4 bases. The CDR3 sequence is 16 residues long. Germline CDR1 reads LNHDA; CDR2 reads SQIVND (reference sequence).

In DNA, the CDR3 is TGCGCCAGCAGTGTCGGGGGGTACTACGAGCAGTACTTC. It encodes CASSVGGYYEQYF. The chain combines TRBV10-2 with TRBJ2-7; 7 nucleotides match TRBD2. The CDR3 consists of 13 residues. Per germline, CDR1 WSHSY and CDR2 SAAADI. V lost 4 bases to trimming and J lost 3 bases; unmatched junction nucleotides: 3.

The chain recombines TRBV27 with TRBJ1-4, with 9 bases identical to TRBD1. J gave up 8 bases and V 0 bases, and 4 bases lay outside the gene matches. CDR1 is MNHEY, CDR2 SMNVEV, per germline (reference sequence). The CDR3 length is 15 residues. CDR3 sequence reads: CASSLSLGQGEKLFF. CDR3 nucleotides: TGTGCCAGCAGTTTATCGTTGGGACAGGGAGAAAAACTGTTTTTT.